The source of this TCR beta chain is a study of blood T cell repertoires in COVID-19. The V gene's germline CDR1 is LNHDA and CDR2 SQIVND (reference sequence). Trimming took off 5 bases at V and 4 bases at J, with 9 bases between the two ends. The CDR3 consists of 13 residues. Only in-frame clones appear in the TCRdb table, and some are missing; sequencing was by immunoSEQ multiplex PCR. The table includes over 55,000 clones, 65% to 90% detected once. V usage is TRBV19 and J usage is TRBJ1-3; D is uncertain. Sequenced sample: peripheral blood. The receptor comes from a man over 45 with acute or convalescent COVID-19. This CDR3 is CASSSAEGNTIYF. In DNA form, the CDR3 reads TGTGCCAGTAGTTCCGCAGAAGGAAACACCATATATTTT.